The rows below give T cell receptor beta chains drawn from one sample of a study of shared clonotypes between healthy human individuals. Data came from immunoSEQ multiplex PCR; TCRdb stores just in-frame clones and leaves some out. The sample lists more than 2,000,000 clones, 85% to 95% occurring once. What was sequenced was naive CD4+ T cells sorted from blood. These receptors were taken from a man younger than 30 in good health. Both conserved end residues are trimmed from each CDR3.

len: 12
j_gene: TRBJ2-3
v_gene: TRBV18
CDR3aa: ASSPGTTSDTQY

len: 13
j_gene: TRBJ2-7
v_gene: TRBV5-1
CDR3aa: ASSLEWQSSYEQY

len: 12
j_gene: TRBJ1-2
v_gene: TRBV27
CDR3aa: ASSPTGGAHGYT

len: 11
j_gene: TRBJ2-5
v_gene: TRBV5-1
CDR3aa: ASSLGDGKTQY

len: 11
j_gene: TRBJ2-7
v_gene: TRBV30
CDR3aa: AWRQGWDYEQY

len: 12
j_gene: TRBJ2-3
v_gene: TRBV6-1
CDR3aa: ATLPTFSTDTQY

len: 12
j_gene: TRBJ1-1
v_gene: TRBV19
CDR3aa: ASTSQGLNTEAF

len: 12
j_gene: TRBJ1-4
v_gene: TRBV10-3
CDR3aa: AIRRGPETEKLF

len: 13
j_gene: TRBJ1-4
v_gene: TRBV7-2
CDR3aa: ASSPQRQVNEKLF

len: 14
j_gene: TRBJ2-3
v_gene: TRBV5-1
CDR3aa: ASSPREGSRTDTQY

len: 12
j_gene: TRBJ1-4
v_gene: TRBV5-1
CDR3aa: ASSLSQPNEKLF

len: 13
j_gene: TRBJ1-2
v_gene: TRBV6-5
CDR3aa: ASSFRDKGNGGYT

len: 15
j_gene: TRBJ2-1
v_gene: TRBV5-1
CDR3aa: ASSSSGGGVRYNEQF

len: 12
j_gene: TRBJ2-3
v_gene: TRBV11-2
CDR3aa: ASSFYGGTDTQY

len: 13
j_gene: TRBJ1-1
v_gene: TRBV6-6
CDR3aa: ASSFADRKNTEAF

len: 11
j_gene: TRBJ1-1
v_gene: TRBV6-5
CDR3aa: ASSPLGRTEAF

len: 13
j_gene: TRBJ2-4
v_gene: TRBV21-1
CDR3aa: ASSNVVVAKNIQY

len: 13
j_gene: TRBJ1-4
v_gene: TRBV5-6
CDR3aa: ASSLREVGREKLF

len: 13
j_gene: TRBJ1-2
v_gene: TRBV5-1
CDR3aa: ASSLGTAFNYGYT

len: 9
j_gene: TRBJ2-1
v_gene: TRBV6-5
CDR3aa: ASKGFHEQF

len: 14
j_gene: TRBJ2-6
v_gene: TRBV18
CDR3aa: ASSPPGGTGANVLT

len: 12
j_gene: TRBJ1-2
v_gene: TRBV5-6
CDR3aa: ASIYRQGKYGYT

len: 13
j_gene: TRBJ2-3
v_gene: TRBV7-9
CDR3aa: ASSLITSGGDTQY

len: 12
j_gene: TRBJ2-3
v_gene: TRBV13
CDR3aa: ASSLGRARDTQY

len: 13
j_gene: TRBJ2-7
v_gene: TRBV4-1
CDR3aa: ASSQGPRVRDEQY

len: 13
j_gene: TRBJ2-5
v_gene: TRBV5-1
CDR3aa: ASIRGSGVPETQY

len: 13
j_gene: TRBJ1-3
v_gene: TRBV4-2
CDR3aa: ASSQDLQGGNTIY

len: 11
j_gene: TRBJ1-1
v_gene: TRBV28
CDR3aa: ASTKTGTPLAF

len: 13
j_gene: TRBJ2-7
v_gene: TRBV28
CDR3aa: ASVHSGTGVYEQY

len: 12
j_gene: TRBJ2-7
v_gene: TRBV7-9
CDR3aa: ASSSWDRGYEQY

len: 13
j_gene: TRBJ2-1
v_gene: TRBV6-1
CDR3aa: ASRGLAAYSNEQF

len: 16
j_gene: TRBJ2-3
v_gene: TRBV5-1
CDR3aa: ASSLSGTSGGSTDTQY

len: 14
j_gene: TRBJ1-4
v_gene: TRBV30
CDR3aa: AWGRTGIMVGEKLF

len: 11
j_gene: TRBJ1-2
v_gene: TRBV5-6
CDR3aa: ASSLVQGLGYT

len: 14
j_gene: TRBJ2-7
v_gene: TRBV7-2
CDR3aa: ASSLEPGQGNYEQY

len: 13
j_gene: TRBJ1-2
v_gene: TRBV19
CDR3aa: ASSISPDSNYGYT

len: 11
j_gene: TRBJ1-4
v_gene: TRBV2
CDR3aa: ASRGSRIEKLF

len: 13
j_gene: TRBJ1-2
v_gene: TRBV4-1
CDR3aa: ASSQLDSQFYGYT

len: 14
j_gene: TRBJ2-7
v_gene: TRBV5-1
CDR3aa: ASSLKTSGGSYEQY

len: 11
j_gene: TRBJ2-7
v_gene: TRBV6-4
CDR3aa: ASSGLAGGEQY

len: 10
j_gene: TRBJ1-1
v_gene: TRBV28
CDR3aa: ASSSWNTEAF

len: 13
j_gene: TRBJ1-2
v_gene: TRBV6-5
CDR3aa: ASSPGTGGFFGYT

len: 12
j_gene: TRBJ2-3
v_gene: TRBV5-1
CDR3aa: ASSRTVLGDTQY

len: 12
j_gene: TRBJ2-4
v_gene: TRBV18
CDR3aa: ASSTTGNGNIQY

len: 10
j_gene: TRBJ2-3
v_gene: TRBV30
CDR3aa: AWRGGTDTQY

len: 9
j_gene: TRBJ2-5
v_gene: TRBV29-1
CDR3aa: SGSNGETQY

len: 13
j_gene: TRBJ2-1
v_gene: TRBV7-2
CDR3aa: ASTVGGGLYNEQF

len: 13
j_gene: TRBJ2-5
v_gene: TRBV5-1
CDR3aa: ASSLRLSGGETQY

len: 13
j_gene: TRBJ2-5
v_gene: TRBV11-2
CDR3aa: ASSTPGQPKETQY

len: 14
j_gene: TRBJ2-7
v_gene: TRBV21-1
CDR3aa: ASSNPIGTAPYEQY

len: 12
j_gene: TRBJ1-2
v_gene: TRBV5-1
CDR3aa: ASSLETGPAGYT

len: 14
j_gene: TRBJ2-5
v_gene: TRBV25-1
CDR3aa: ASSEMTSGAVRGQY

len: 13
j_gene: TRBJ2-2
v_gene: TRBV4-1
CDR3aa: ASSPHVKNTGELF

len: 12
j_gene: TRBJ2-3
v_gene: TRBV6-4
CDR3aa: ASRRAGGTDTQY

len: 13
j_gene: TRBJ2-6
v_gene: TRBV19
CDR3aa: ATRTGASGANVLT